Listed here are 18 T cell receptor beta chains from one sample, sequenced in a study of blood T cell repertoires in COVID-19. Sequencing used immunoSEQ multiplex PCR; TCRdb keeps in-frame clones, though not all of them. Counted here are about 81,000 clones, around 88% occurring once; the ten biggest clones make up around 1.2%. Specimen: PBMCs or T cells enriched from blood (not recorded which). Source of these receptors: a woman in her forties or fifties with acute COVID-19.

This chain links TRBV24-1 with TRBJ1-2; D perhaps matches TRBD1 (6 bases). Trimming left V 2 bases short and J 1 base short, with 13 bases between. This CDR3 contains 16 residues. Germline assignment: CDR1 KGHDR and CDR2 SFDVKD. The CDR3 DNA follows: TGTGCCACCAGTGATTCCGACAGGCGGAATAACTATGGCTACACCTTC. Encoded protein: CATSDSDRRNNYGYTF.

This sequence joins TRBV10-2 and TRBJ1-3, with TRBD1 identical over 8 bases. Germline CDR1 and CDR2: WSHSY and SAAADI. The CDR3 loop spans 15 amino acids. The J segment lost 2 bases and the V segment lost 4 bases, leaving 4 bases of the junction unmatched. The CDR3: CASSGIRGPGNTIYF. In nucleotides, the CDR3 is TGCGCCAGCAGTGGTATCAGGGGGCCTGGAAACACCATATATTTT.

CDR3 sequence: CASSPQGTNEKLFF. The CDR3 coding sequence is TGCGCCAGCAGCCCACAGGGGACTAATGAAAAACTGTTTTTT. The chain is built from TRBV4-1 and TRBJ1-4; 7 bases match TRBD1. The CDR3 is made up of 14 amino acids. Looked up from germline, CDR1 is MGHRA and CDR2 is YSYEKL. Germline trimming cut 4 bases from V and 2 bases from J; bases unmatched to any gene: 1.

V usage is TRBV6-5 and J usage is TRBJ1-1; the D is unclear. The CDR3 is 14 residues long. Trimming removed 10 bases from V and 6 bases from J, with 21 bases in between. Germline V gene sequence: CDR1 MNHEY, CDR2 SVGAGI. The CDR3 loop is CATKAQATYAEAFF. The CDR3 DNA is TGTGCCACCAAAGCTCAGGCGACGTACGCTGAAGCTTTCTTT.

The chain joins TRBV2 to TRBJ2-3; D remains unclear. Germline CDR1 reads SNHLY; CDR2 reads FYNNEI. V shed 3 bases and J shed 9 bases, with 10 bases lying between them. There are 12 residues in the CDR3. The CDR3 DNA follows: TGTGCCAGCAGTGACAATCTGGCCACGCAGTATTTT. Translating it yields CASSDNLATQYF.

This clone was recorded once. The rearrangement joins TRBV7-8 to TRBJ2-3; TRBD2 agrees at 8 bases. The CDR3 is made up of 14 amino acids. The J segment lost 14 bases and the V segment lost 5 bases, leaving 15 bases of the junction unmatched. CDR1 and CDR2 (germline): SGHVS, FQNEAQ. The CDR3 loop is CASSLSGVGILPYF. DNA of the CDR3: TGTGCCAGCAGCCTTAGCGGGGTTGGGATCCTTCCGTATTTT.

The genes are TRBV14 and TRBJ2-5; 8 bases align to TRBD2. Per the germline V gene, CDR1 is SGHDN and CDR2 is FVKESK. The ends lost 0 bases at V and 2 bases at J; junction bases unmatched: 11. The CDR3 loop spans 18 amino acids. In DNA, the CDR3 is TGTGCCAGCAGCCAAGATGGCGGGGGGCCCCGCGGGCAAGAGACCCAGTACTTC. This encodes CASSQDGGGPRGQETQYF.

This chain joins TRBV5-4 and TRBJ2-7; D is unclear. The CDR3 loop spans 15 amino acids. Germline V gene lookup returns CDR1 SGHNT and CDR2 YYREEE (reference sequence). V dropped 2 bases and J dropped 4 bases, with 16 bases sitting between them. The CDR3 region is CASSFRGGGVYEQYF. The CDR3 bases are TGTGCCAGCAGCTTTAGAGGCGGCGGTGTGTACGAGCAGTACTTC.

J is TRBJ2-2 and V is TRBV5-1; the match to TRBD1 covers 7 bases. The CDR3 length is 15 residues. Germline V gene data show CDR1 as SGHRS and CDR2 as YFSETQ. The V segment lost 0 bases and the J segment 2 bases; nucleotides outside the gene matches: 1. The CDR3 sequence: CASSLGQGNTGELFF. The CDR3 nucleotides read TGCGCCAGCAGCTTGGGACAGGGAAACACCGGGGAGCTGTTTTTT.

This chain joins TRBV12-3 or TRBV12-4 and TRBJ1-1, with TRBD1 matching 7 bases. J lost 4 bases, V lost 7 bases, and 6 bases had no gene match. The CDR3 runs to 13 residues. The CDR3 is CASNYRGSTEAFF. The DNA for the CDR3 is TGTGCCAGCAATTACAGGGGAAGCACTGAAGCTTTCTTT.

CDR3 DNA sequence: TGTGCCTGGACCCTAGGACTAGCGGGAGGAACCGGGGAGCTGTTTTTT. Protein sequence: CAWTLGLAGGTGELFF. The chain recombines TRBV30 with TRBJ2-2; 14 nucleotides align to TRBD2. The germline V gene encodes CDR1 GTSNPN and CDR2 SVGIG (reference sequence). CDR3 length: 16 amino acids. The V segment lost 4 bases and the J segment 5 bases; nucleotides outside the gene matches: 6.

This rearrangement joins TRBV15 to TRBJ2-7, with TRBD1 matching over 8 bases. Germline V gives CDR1 LNHNV, CDR2 YYDKDF (reference sequence). This CDR3 region has 16 residues. J lost 1 base, V lost 4 bases, and 9 bases had no gene match. CDR3 coding DNA: TGTGCCACCAGCAACGACGACAGGGGAGGATCCTACGAGCAGTACTTC. Translating it yields CATSNDDRGGSYEQYF.

The V gene is TRBV6-5, the J gene TRBJ1-5, with a tentative D call TRBD1 (6 bases). Germline V CDR1 and CDR2: MNHEY, SVGAGI. V was pared by 0 bases and J by 6 bases, with 12 bases between. The CDR3 length is 15 residues. For the CDR3, the DNA is TGTGCCAGCAGTTACTCGTCACAGGGTCGTCAGCCCCAGCATTTT. It yields the protein CASSYSSQGRQPQHF.

The chain uses TRBV7-2 and TRBJ2-7, with a tentative D call TRBD2 (6 bases). Germline V gene sequence: CDR1 SGHTA, CDR2 FQGNSA. The V and J ends lost 3 bases and 0 bases respectively, with 12 bases between them. The CDR3 has 15 residues. DNA of the CDR3: TGTGCCAGCAGCTTCCGGCCTAGCGACTCCTACGAGCAGTACTTC. Protein: CASSFRPSDSYEQYF.

The chain carries TRBV5-5 and TRBJ1-2; TRBD1 agrees at 10 bases. The trim removed 0 bases at V and 4 bases at J, leaving 9 bases unmatched. This CDR3 spans 17 amino acids. Looked up from germline, CDR1 is SGHKS and CDR2 is YYEKEE (reference sequence). The CDR3 here is CASSLGQGARLIYGYTF. As DNA, the CDR3 is TGTGCCAGCAGCTTGGGACAGGGGGCGCGTTTGATCTATGGCTACACCTTC.

The gene calls are TRBV6-5 and TRBJ1-3; D is possibly TRBD1 (6 bases). The CDR3 length is 15 residues. The V gene lost 2 bases and the J gene lost 1 base, with 9 bases spanning the gap. CDR1 and CDR2 (germline): MNHEY, SVGAGI. The CDR3: CASSYVGASGNTIYF. The CDR3 coding sequence is TGTGCCAGCAGTTACGTGGGGGCTTCTGGAAACACCATATATTTT.

This chain connects TRBV24-1 to TRBJ2-1, with 13 bases matching TRBD2. Per the germline V gene, CDR1 is KGHDR and CDR2 is SFDVKD. The CDR3 covers 18 residues. The V segment lost 3 bases and the J segment 2 bases; nucleotides outside the gene matches: 6. CDR3 nucleotides: TGTGCCACCAGTGATGCACGGACTAGCGGGGGAACCTACAATGAGCAGTTCTTC. Protein product: CATSDARTSGGTYNEQFF.

The chain couples TRBV7-8 to TRBJ1-1; maybe TRBD1 (5 bases). Trimming cost V 4 bases and J 5 bases, with 11 bases left between them. Germline CDR1 and CDR2: SGHVS and FQNEAQ. The CDR3 extends over 13 amino acids. In DNA form, the CDR3 reads TGTGCCAGCAGCTCAGACAGCCGAACTGAAGCTTTCTTT. It translates to CASSSDSRTEAFF.